The entry that follows covers one T cell receptor (beta chain) sequence. CDR1 and CDR2 (germline): MDHEN, SYDVKM. The CDR3 spans 14 residues. V trimming: 5 bases; J trimming: 8 bases; junction bases outside the gene matches: 8. Followed over time, Seattle patients had been enrolled while infection was active. The data were obtained in a study of blood T cell repertoires in COVID-19. Overall study context: The origin of the acute and convalescent COVID-19 samples was the United States, Italy and Spain. T cells, B-cell-depleted T cells, or PBMCs supplied cDNA or gDNA.

Libraries were prepared by immunoSEQ multiplex PCR; TCRdb keeps only in-frame clonotypes and omits some of them. Seen here are fewer than 450,000 clones, approximately 89% observed once, and the top ten hold 10% to 15%. The gene calls are TRBV28 and TRBJ1-5; 8 bases fit TRBD1. The sequenced sample was peripheral blood. The clonotype was recovered from a woman in her forties or fifties with COVID-19, enrolled during active disease. CDR3 in amino acids: CASSLTGEFKPQHF. As DNA, the CDR3 is TGTGCCAGCAGTCTGACAGGGGAGTTCAAGCCCCAGCATTTT.